A selection of T cell receptor beta chains follows, all from one sample in a study of T-cell reconstitution after alpha-beta-depleted transplantation in children. Each CDR3 protein is one row after TCRdb ran MiXCR on the PCR reads. Seen here are 580,000 or so distinct CDR3 sequences, roughly 23% observed once, and the top ten hold about 14%. The input for sequencing was PBMCs, mostly from graft donor cells, taken 360 days after TCRalphabeta/CD19-depleted stem cell transplant. These receptors originate from a boy in the first two years of life who had a stem cell transplant for acute myeloid leukemia, so the T cells may come from the graft donor. Both conserved end residues are part of each CDR3. The D gene is left open where the match is weak. The listing skips clone size in some rows; elsewhere it reads once, few, many or a size class.

v_call: TRBV6-1
d_call: TRBD1
clone_size: -
j_call: TRBJ2-7
cdr3_nt: TGTGCCAGCAGCTGGGACAGGGAGAGCGAGCAGTACTTC
cdr3_aa: CASSWDRESEQYF

v_call: TRBV6-5
d_call: TRBD1
clone_size: many
j_call: TRBJ1-2
cdr3_nt: TGTGCCAGCAGATACGATACAGGGGGCTCTTTCTATGGCTACACCTTC
cdr3_aa: CASRYDTGGSFYGYTF

v_call: TRBV5-8
d_call: -
clone_size: -
j_call: TRBJ2-2
cdr3_nt: TGTGCCAGCAGAACGACTGGGGACCGGGAGCTGTTTTTT
cdr3_aa: CASRTTGDRELFF

v_call: TRBV27
d_call: -
clone_size: few
j_call: TRBJ2-3
cdr3_nt: TGTGCCAGCAGTTTATCGGGGGGCTTAGCAGATACGCAGTATTTT
cdr3_aa: CASSLSGGLADTQYF

v_call: TRBV12-3/TRBV12-4
d_call: TRBD1
clone_size: few
j_call: TRBJ2-1
cdr3_nt: TGTGCCAGCAGTTTTAATATTCAGGGGGACTCAGGGGGCGCGGGGTACAATGAGCAGTTCTTC
cdr3_aa: CASSFNIQGDSGGAGYNEQFF

v_call: TRBV19
d_call: TRBD1
clone_size: few
j_call: TRBJ2-1
cdr3_nt: TGTGCCAGTAGTATTGGGATGAGGGACAGGGCAAATGAGCAGTTCTTC
cdr3_aa: CASSIGMRDRANEQFF

v_call: TRBV29-1
d_call: TRBD1
clone_size: few
j_call: TRBJ2-7
cdr3_nt: TGCAGCGTTTACCGGGACAGGGGTTCGTCGGACGAGCAGTACTTC
cdr3_aa: CSVYRDRGSSDEQYF

v_call: TRBV28
d_call: -
clone_size: few
j_call: TRBJ2-2
cdr3_nt: TGTGCCAGCAGTTTGGATGTACCAACGAACACCGGGGAGCTGTTTTTT
cdr3_aa: CASSLDVPTNTGELFF

v_call: TRBV24-1
d_call: -
clone_size: -
j_call: TRBJ1-5
cdr3_nt: TGTGCCACCAGTTCGGGATTTAGCAATCAGCCCCAGCATTTT
cdr3_aa: CATSSGFSNQPQHF

v_call: TRBV15
d_call: -
clone_size: few
j_call: TRBJ1-5
cdr3_nt: TGTGCCACCAGCGCGGGAGTTCGGAGCAATCAGCCCCAGCATTTT
cdr3_aa: CATSAGVRSNQPQHF

v_call: TRBV12-3/TRBV12-4
d_call: TRBD1
clone_size: many
j_call: TRBJ1-3
cdr3_nt: TGTGCCAGCAGCCGACAGGGCTCTCCTGGAAACACCATATATTTT
cdr3_aa: CASSRQGSPGNTIYF

v_call: TRBV6-5
d_call: -
clone_size: -
j_call: TRBJ2-2
cdr3_nt: TGTGCCAGCAGTTACCGTCCCAGGGGACTCACCGGGGAGCTGTTTTTT
cdr3_aa: CASSYRPRGLTGELFF

v_call: TRBV11-3
d_call: -
clone_size: -
j_call: TRBJ2-7
cdr3_nt: TGTGCCAGCAGCTCCAGGGGCGACAGATCTAACTCCTACGAGCAGTACTTC
cdr3_aa: CASSSRGDRSNSYEQYF

v_call: TRBV7-2
d_call: TRBD1
clone_size: -
j_call: TRBJ1-2
cdr3_nt: TGTGCCAGCAGTTCGTGGGGACAGGGTGTAGGCTATGGCTACACCTTC
cdr3_aa: CASSSWGQGVGYGYTF

v_call: TRBV27
d_call: -
clone_size: -
j_call: TRBJ1-6
cdr3_nt: TGTGCCAGCAGACCCCTTGGGATTTCACCCCTCCACTTT
cdr3_aa: CASRPLGISPLHF

v_call: TRBV7-9
d_call: -
clone_size: few
j_call: TRBJ2-3
cdr3_nt: TGTGCCAGCAGCCCCGATGCCCTAGCAAGCACAGATACGCAGTATTTT
cdr3_aa: CASSPDALASTDTQYF

v_call: TRBV20-1
d_call: TRBD1
clone_size: -
j_call: TRBJ2-2
cdr3_nt: TGCAGTGCTAGGACAGGGCTATGGACGAACACCGGGGAGCTGTTTTTT
cdr3_aa: CSARTGLWTNTGELFF

v_call: TRBV12-3/TRBV12-4
d_call: TRBD2
clone_size: many
j_call: TRBJ2-3
cdr3_nt: TGTGCCAGCAGCCTGGGACTAGCAGGCGCAGATACGCAGTATTTT
cdr3_aa: CASSLGLAGADTQYF

v_call: TRBV6-1
d_call: TRBD2
clone_size: many
j_call: TRBJ2-5
cdr3_nt: TGTGTCAGCAGGCAGACTAGCCCAGAGACCCAGTACTTC
cdr3_aa: CVSRQTSPETQYF

v_call: TRBV7-9
d_call: TRBD2
clone_size: -
j_call: TRBJ2-1
cdr3_nt: TGTGCCAGCAGCCCCGGGGGGTCGAATGAGCAGTTCTTC
cdr3_aa: CASSPGGSNEQFF

v_call: TRBV19
d_call: -
clone_size: few
j_call: TRBJ2-1
cdr3_nt: TGTGCCAGTAGCCAGGGACGGGCCGATGAGCAGTTCTTC
cdr3_aa: CASSQGRADEQFF

v_call: TRBV6-5
d_call: -
clone_size: -
j_call: TRBJ1-5
cdr3_nt: TGTGCCAGCAGTTGGAGGGGGAATCAGCCCCAGCATTTT
cdr3_aa: CASSWRGNQPQHF

v_call: TRBV12-3/TRBV12-4
d_call: TRBD1
clone_size: few
j_call: TRBJ2-1
cdr3_nt: TGTGCCAGCAGTGGTCCGGGACAGGGATACTCCAATGAGCAGTTCTTC
cdr3_aa: CASSGPGQGYSNEQFF

v_call: TRBV12-3/TRBV12-4
d_call: TRBD1
clone_size: -
j_call: TRBJ1-1
cdr3_nt: TGTGCCAGCAGGTACGGACAGGGAAACACTGAAGCTTTCTTT
cdr3_aa: CASRYGQGNTEAFF

v_call: TRBV18
d_call: -
clone_size: -
j_call: TRBJ1-6
cdr3_nt: TGTGCCAGCTCATCACAGGGTGATGATAATTCACCCCTCCACTTT
cdr3_aa: CASSSQGDDNSPLHF

v_call: TRBV11-1
d_call: TRBD1
clone_size: -
j_call: TRBJ2-1
cdr3_nt: TGTGCCAGCAGCTTGGACCGGGACAGCCCTACGGATGAGCAGTTCTTC
cdr3_aa: CASSLDRDSPTDEQFF

v_call: TRBV24-1
d_call: TRBD1
clone_size: -
j_call: TRBJ1-1
cdr3_nt: TGTGCCACCAGTGATTTGAGGGGGCTGAACACTGAAGCTTTCTTT
cdr3_aa: CATSDLRGLNTEAFF

v_call: TRBV5-1
d_call: -
clone_size: -
j_call: TRBJ2-1
cdr3_nt: TGCGCCAGCAGCTTGTTAAATTTCGAGGGCAATGAGCAGTTCTTC
cdr3_aa: CASSLLNFEGNEQFF

v_call: TRBV20-1
d_call: TRBD1
clone_size: -
j_call: TRBJ2-5
cdr3_nt: TGCAGTGCTAGACCTAGACAGGGCCCTCAAGAGACCCAGTACTTC
cdr3_aa: CSARPRQGPQETQYF

v_call: TRBV7-9
d_call: TRBD1
clone_size: many
j_call: TRBJ2-5
cdr3_nt: TGTGCCAGCAGCTCGGACAGGGGAATCCAAGAGACCCAGTACTTC
cdr3_aa: CASSSDRGIQETQYF

v_call: TRBV5-6
d_call: -
clone_size: few
j_call: TRBJ2-3
cdr3_nt: TGTGCCAGCAGCAGGGGGATGGACCAGTATACGCAGTATTTT
cdr3_aa: CASSRGMDQYTQYF

v_call: TRBV24-1
d_call: TRBD1
clone_size: many
j_call: TRBJ2-5
cdr3_nt: TGTGCCACCAGCAGCCCAACAGGGGAAAGAGAGACCCAGTACTTC
cdr3_aa: CATSSPTGERETQYF

v_call: TRBV21-1
d_call: -
clone_size: many
j_call: TRBJ2-7
cdr3_nt: TGTGCCAGCAGACCTCTAGCGGGGGGGCGAAGCGAGCAGTACTTC
cdr3_aa: CASRPLAGGRSEQYF

v_call: TRBV7-3
d_call: -
clone_size: many
j_call: TRBJ2-5
cdr3_nt: TGTGCCAGCAGCTTGACGGGGGATCAAGAGACCCAGTACTTC
cdr3_aa: CASSLTGDQETQYF

v_call: TRBV20-1
d_call: -
clone_size: -
j_call: TRBJ1-5
cdr3_nt: TGCAGTGCTAGCCCCCTTCAGTTGAATCAGCCCCAGCATTTT
cdr3_aa: CSASPLQLNQPQHF

v_call: TRBV12-3/TRBV12-4
d_call: TRBD2
clone_size: many
j_call: TRBJ2-3
cdr3_nt: TGTGCCAGCAGTTTATGGGGGGGAGCAGATACGCAGTATTTT
cdr3_aa: CASSLWGGADTQYF

v_call: TRBV2
d_call: -
clone_size: few
j_call: TRBJ2-7
cdr3_nt: TGTGCCAGCGATACAACCCCCAGGGTTACCTACGAGCAGTACTTC
cdr3_aa: CASDTTPRVTYEQYF

v_call: TRBV4-3
d_call: TRBD1
clone_size: many
j_call: TRBJ2-1
cdr3_nt: TGCGCCAGCAGCCAAGGAGGGGGCTGGTACAATGAGCAGTTCTTC
cdr3_aa: CASSQGGGWYNEQFF